This T cell receptor beta chain was profiled in a study of cytomegalovirus exposure and HLA in healthy donors. Whole-study results and caveats: The CMV antigen specificity of a few CMV-associated chains was confirmed through in vitro analysis. Most sequenced TCRs were rare (though some public TCRs occurred in many donors).

Assay used: immunoSEQ multiplex PCR; TCRdb lists only in-frame clones, some missing. Among 70,000 to 80,000 clones, just under 95% were seen once, and the ten largest hold 3.2%. The table lists this clone with a count of one. Its target is not known. The J segment lost 2 bases and the V segment lost 0 bases, leaving 9 bases of the junction unmatched. The CDR3 runs 19 residues. Germline V gene sequence: CDR1 MGHRA, CDR2 YSYEKL. The donors were in the roughly 130-subject validation cohort; that cohort was separate from the roughly 700-subject first cohort. The chain joins TRBV4-1 to TRBJ2-2, with 10 nucleotides matching TRBD2. The sequenced sample consisted of PBMCs. The sequence came from a woman under 30 in good health and CMV-seropositive. CDR3 in DNA: TGCGCCAGCAGCCAAGAAAACTATGGACTAGCGGCCAACACCGGGGAGCTGTTTTTT. Encoded protein: CASSQENYGLAANTGELFF.